This TCR beta chain was sequenced during a study of shared clonotypes between healthy human individuals (dated by TCRdb to about 2020). Context from the whole study: The cohort comprised a couple of women and a few men aged 18 to 49 years. For each donor, CD4 naive and CD4 memory were each given three plates, CD8 naive was given two plates, and CD8 memory was given one plate. To estimate repertoire size and how much clonotypes are shared between individuals, the study performed deep sequencing of blood TCR repertoires from five healthy adults. To increase sequencing depth and limit assay-specific biases, different laboratories used diverse techniques to prepare libraries and sequence TCR repertoires. Between about 0.9 and 8.9 billion PBMCs per donor were obtained by leukapheresis.

The donors were healthy, HIV-negative adults with no recently reported acute infections or vaccinations. Every donor was a Caucasian adult living in Nashville, Tennessee, USA. Magnetic negative selection was used to enrich CD4+ T cells, after which naive cells were positively selected on CD45RA and the negative fraction became the memory subset. After blood collection by leukapheresis, PBMCs were isolated using Ficoll-Histopaque density gradient centrifugation and then cryopreserved in the vapor phase of liquid nitrogen. Analytical flow cytometry was used to check the purity and quantity of every magnetically sorted T cell population. Genomic DNA was isolated from each sorted fraction and quantified by UV absorbance on a Nanodrop 2000c. About this clone itself: The antigen it binds to is not known. Per-nucleotide qualities are absent, and no much larger clonotype sits a single base away.

Using the deep immunoSEQ assay, TCR CDR3 regions were amplified from genomic DNA by multiplex PCR. Extracted genomic DNA from each cell subset was distributed evenly across all wells of several immunoSEQ 96-well plates, and each plate was treated as a replicate. Each replicate PCR for sorted subsets received around 200 ng genomic DNA, equal to about 30,000 T cell genomes. The purified libraries were quantified using a Qubit 3.0 fluorometer, sized with a Bioanalyzer 2100, and then quantified again using the KAPA Library Quantification kit. Every immunoSEQ 96-well plate was sequenced on a separate single-read 150-cycle Illumina NextSeq 550 flow cell. Under the source paper's analysis protocol: Because the immunoSEQ output held only junctional sequences and lacked quality scores, the filtering could not match the filtering applied to full-length reads. To assign V/J genes and CDR3, sequences were annotated using PyIR, a Python wrapper for IgBLAST v1.9, with IMGT germline references. Reads with weak V/J assignments (E-value above 1e-6), missing CDR3, stop codons, out-of-frame junctions, or ambiguous translated residues were removed. V3J clonotypes were defined as sequences sharing an identical inferred V gene, J gene, and CDR3 amino acid sequence. To compute the percentage overlap between repertoires, the number of shared unique clonotypes was divided by the size of the smaller repertoire. Repertoire richness was assessed with RTK rarefaction, the Chao1 estimator, and Recon v2.1 estimates of unobserved clonotypes. For all TCRbeta clonotypes obtained by the gDNA method from four donors, generation probabilities were computed with OLGA. The source is immuneACCESS, and TCRdb retained only in-frame sequences with V and J called. Part of the clones is not carried over; for the studies checked, unresolved V genes explain less than half of this, and the remainder is unexplained. That table supplies the V and J calls and clone size; D and trimming were determined from the DNA. The sample table lists hundreds of thousands of clones, about three quarters of them with a count of one. The top ten hold 1.8% of the sample.

In the germline V gene, CDR1 corresponds to SGHVS and CDR2 to FNYEAQ. The CDR3 spans 16 residues, from the cysteine through the phenylalanine. The read is trimmed to its CDR3 DNA, 48 bases read in frame from base 1. Trimming costs V 1 base and J 3 bases, and their ends lie 13 bases apart. Summary of the overall study and its limitations: Higher generation probabilities were observed for clonotypes shared by all four sorted-subset donors than for non-shared clonotypes. Sampling was restricted to blood, and TCR repertoires in tissue are likely to differ from TCR repertoires in blood. Sharing across several donors was observed for around 5% of naive CD4, over 3% of naive CD8, 2% to 2.5% of memory CD4, and over 0.3% of memory CD8 clonotypes. Estimated clonotype richness was generally larger for naive than for memory subsets. Based on pairwise subsampling, the degree of clonotype sharing among donors was expected to be affected by sequencing depth. The genetic and exposure-history diversity represented was limited by the small number of donors. Rarefaction of sorted-subset datasets indicated incomplete sequencing despite the large sequencing depth.

This sequence was found in a woman aged 25 to 39 in good health. The chain uses TRBV7-6 and TRBJ1-5; the D gene is perhaps TRBD1, on 6 matching bases. The source material was memory CD4+ T cells sorted from blood. Explained via the paper, the cell subset or site label denotes: CD45RA-negative fraction. CDR3 region: CASSLGARGLNQPQHF. Here is the DNA: TGTGCCAGCAGCTTAGGTGCCAGGGGCCTCAATCAGCCCCAGCATTTT.